This TCR beta chain derives from a study of PD-L1 blockade in urothelial cancer. About the study: Atezolizumab, begun by patients in the mid-2010s, was given at 1,200 mg intravenously every 3 weeks.

V was pared by 8 bases and J by 3 bases, with 7 bases of the junction left unmatched. The CDR3 length is 14 residues. CDR1 and CDR2 (germline): SEHNR, FQNEAQ (reference sequence). Each PCR reaction had synthetic TCR analog templates spiked into it. The table came from immunoSEQ multiplex PCR; TCRdb's copy has only in-frame clones and leaves some out. The table shows around 42,000 clones, with more than 75% occurring only once. This TCR was recovered from a man between 65 and 85 years old with urothelial cancer. Sequenced here: PBMCs, sampled around atezolizumab (anti-PD-L1) treatment. V gene TRBV7-9 combines with J gene TRBJ1-2; 9 bases are a match to TRBD1. Here the CDR3 DNA reads TGTGCCAGCCTAAAACAGGGGGCGGACTATGGCTACACCTTC. This gives the protein CASLKQGADYGYTF. The entire variable domain, with the rest obtained from reference TRBV7-9 and TRBJ1-2, is as follows: DTGVSQNPRHKITKRGQNVTFRCDPISEHNRLYWYRQTLGQGPEFLTYFQNEAQLEKSRLLSDRFSAERPKGSFSTLEIQRTEQGDSAMYLCASLKQGADYGYTFGSGTRLTVV.